These 12 T cell receptor beta chains came from one sample sequenced in a study of T cells after yellow fever vaccination. One entry per CDR3 protein, called by TCRdb with MiXCR from the 5' RACE reads. The sample holds roughly 340,000 distinct CDR3 sequences, 4% seen once. The material sequenced was PBMCs, taken 5 days after the yellow fever booster vaccination. The receptors were sampled from a man aged 18-30 years who received the YFV17D yellow fever vaccine.

This clonotype was picked up many times. The chain's CDR3 is CASSFSGTPTYEQYF. CDR3 DNA: TGTGCCAGCAGCTTTAGTGGGACACCAACCTACGAGCAGTACTTC. This chain uses TRBV7-9 with TRBJ2-7; TRBD1 is a possible D gene (6 bases). CDR1 SEHNR and CDR2 FQNEAQ come from the germline V gene (reference sequence). The germline V and J ends were trimmed by 3 bases and 2 bases, with 14 bases remaining between them. This CDR3 contains 15 residues.

The chain couples TRBV4-3 to TRBJ1-2; the D is unclear. Per germline, CDR1 LGHNA and CDR2 YSLEER. V was clipped by 0 bases and J by 3 bases, with 17 bases between them. This CDR3 comprises 17 residues. CDR3 in DNA: TGCGCCAGCAGCCAAGAAAGGGCCAGCCCAAGGTACTATGGCTACACCTTC. This sequence encodes CASSQERASPRYYGYTF.

In this sample, this clonotype turned up many times. This sequence joins TRBV7-9 and TRBJ1-4, with D possibly TRBD1 on 5 matching bases. Germline CDR1 SEHNR, CDR2 FQNEAQ (reference sequence). The CDR3 extends over 12 amino acids. V was clipped by 5 bases and J by 13 bases, with 14 bases between them. CDR3 coding DNA: TGTGCCAGCAGCCCCGACAGCCTACGACTGTTTTTT. Protein sequence: CASSPDSLRLFF.

The sample holds a few counts of this clonotype. The chain links TRBV20-1 to TRBJ2-3; 14 nucleotides match TRBD2. The CDR3 is 18 residues long. The junction had 17 bases not matched to a gene; V was cut back by 5 bases and J by 7 bases. CDR1 DFQATT and CDR2 SNEGSKA come from the germline V gene (reference sequence). The CDR3 nucleotides are TGCAGTGCTGCCCCTGCGGTGACTAGCGGGGGGGGCGTCAATACGCAGTATTTT. Its translation is CSAAPAVTSGGGVNTQYF.

The chain carries TRBV15 and TRBJ1-2; possible D gene TRBD1, 6 bases. The CDR3 covers 14 residues. Germline V lookup: CDR1 LNHNV, CDR2 YYDKDF (reference sequence). V gave up 2 bases and J gave up 3 bases, with 10 bases separating them. The CDR3 sequence: CATSRTGRDYGYTF. As DNA, the CDR3 is TGTGCCACCAGCAGAACAGGGAGGGACTATGGCTACACCTTC.

Ten or more counts support this clonotype. The rearrangement uses TRBV4-1 and TRBJ1-6; 7 bases are shared with TRBD1. V trimming: 4 bases; J trimming: 9 bases; junction bases outside the gene matches: 9. The germline V gene has CDR1 MGHRA and CDR2 YSYEKL. The CDR3 runs 15 residues. CDR3 in amino acids: CASSPGTVSGSPLHF. The CDR3 coding sequence is TGCGCCAGCAGCCCCGGGACAGTATCAGGTTCACCCCTCCACTTT.

In this sample, this clonotype turned up a few times. The chain joins TRBV7-9 to TRBJ1-3, with a weak D call TRBD1 (6 bases). V was pared by 5 bases and J by 4 bases, with 9 bases between. The CDR3 spans 13 residues. CDR1 and CDR2 (germline): SEHNR, FQNEAQ (reference sequence). CDR3 nucleotide sequence: TGTGCCAGCAGCCCCAGGGGCGGAAACACCATATATTTT. This encodes CASSPRGGNTIYF.

This clonotype was detected ten times or more. This chain links TRBV5-1 with TRBJ1-1; 8 bases are a match to TRBD1. CDR3 length equals 15 residues. CDR1 SGHRS and CDR2 YFSETQ come from the germline V gene. J was trimmed by 1 base and V by 2 bases; bases with no gene match: 4. As DNA, the CDR3 is TGCGCCAGCAGCTTCCGGACAGGGACGAACACTGAAGCTTTCTTT. Its protein product is CASSFRTGTNTEAFF.

The DNA for the CDR3 is TGTGCCAGCAGCCAACGACGGGCCCCCTACAATGAGCAGTTCTTC. It translates to CASSQRRAPYNEQFF. The J gene is TRBJ2-1, the V gene TRBV4-2, with unresolved D. The CDR3 totals 15 residues. V shed 2 bases and J shed 2 bases, with 10 bases lying between them. Germline V gene lookup returns CDR1 LGHNA and CDR2 YNFKEQ.

This clonotype was found a few times. CDR3 amino acids: CASSISNYGYTF. DNA of the CDR3: TGTGCCAGCAGTATTTCTAACTATGGCTACACCTTC. V gene TRBV28 combines with J gene TRBJ1-2; D call uncertain. The V end lost 5 bases, the J end lost 0 bases, and 4 bases lay between the germline ends. The CDR3 runs 12 residues. Germline V gene lookup returns CDR1 MDHEN and CDR2 SYDVKM.

The J gene is TRBJ1-5, the V gene TRBV6-1, with no clear D. The CDR3 runs to 13 residues. Trimming stripped 7 bases from V and 5 bases from J, with 12 bases between. From germline, CDR1 is MNHNS and CDR2 SASEGT. CDR3 DNA: TGTGCCAGCATAGAGGCGAGGGATCAGCCCCAGCATTTT. It encodes CASIEARDQPQHF.

The chain combines TRBV29-1 with TRBJ1-1, with 7 bases fitting TRBD1. CDR1 and CDR2 (germline): SQVTM, ANQGSEA. V lost 6 bases, J lost 0 bases, and 4 bases stayed unmatched. There are 13 residues in the CDR3. CDR3 sequence: CSVWGQMNTEAFF. CDR3 nucleotides: TGCAGCGTATGGGGACAGATGAACACTGAAGCTTTCTTT.